The text below deals with one T cell receptor (beta chain). There is no known antigen for this receptor. No much larger clone exists at a distance of one base, and base qualities are not known. Patients with autoimmune disease history or receiving systemic immunosuppression were excluded from the trial. Peripheral blood for TCR sequencing was collected from all dose cohorts at baseline, on cycle 4 day 1, and on cycle 7 day 1. The samples were drawn from a first-in-human, open-label, multicenter phase I dose-escalation trial of ivuxolimab. Adults with locally advanced or metastatic melanoma, renal cell, hepatocellular, or head and neck squamous cell carcinoma were enrolled in the trial. Before TCR sequencing, CD4+ T cells and CD8+ T cells were sorted from peripheral blood as separate populations. These data belong to a study of OX40 agonist ivuxolimab in advanced cancers. General notes on the study: Ivuxolimab was a fully human IgG2 agonistic monoclonal antibody targeting the costimulatory receptor OX40 (CD134). Peripheral TCRbeta sequencing was intended to test whether TCR sequence diversity was altered and clonal T-cell expansion was caused by ivuxolimab. Partial responses were achieved by three dose-escalation patients, of whom one had hepatocellular carcinoma and two had cutaneous melanoma. The paper describes the monotherapy dose-escalation part (N = 52 patients) of the phase I trial of ivuxolimab. Among the approximately 54 dose-escalation patients, around 19 had hepatocellular carcinoma, about 15 melanoma, 9 renal cell carcinoma and 9 head and neck cancer. Patients were allowed to have had prior anti-PD-1, anti-PD-L1 or anti-CTLA-4 therapy, and less than 45% of the dose-escalation patients had previously received checkpoint inhibitors. Intravenous ivuxolimab was administered to patients every 2 weeks at six dose levels: 0.01, 0.1, 0.3, 1.5, 3 and 10 mg/kg. In the dose-escalation cohort, 82.7% of patients were male, and the mean age was approximately 60 years, with a range of about 20 to 79.

For sequencing of the TCRbeta CDR3 region, genomic DNA was extracted from the sorted cells. TCRbeta CDR3 regions were sequenced using the immunoSEQ Assay. In TCRdb, the immuneACCESS table is reduced to in-frame sequences with V and J assigned. These tables do not hold every clone; where another copy was compared, an unresolved V gene accounts for under half, and the others remain unexplained. The sample table shows 15,000 to 25,000 clones, and about three quarters are seen once. The ten largest clones take up approximately 12% of the sample. Overall study results and their limits: At doses from 0.1 to 3.0 mg/kg, clonal expansion was seen in both CD4+ and CD8+ blood T cells between baseline and week 6. After ivuxolimab, expanded clones were on average more numerous among CD8+ T cells than among CD4+ T cells. In the 0.1-3.0 mg/kg groups, partial responders had among the lowest normalized peripheral clonal expansion, particularly in CD8+ T cells. Antigen specificity was not determined for the clonally expanded peripheral T cells. Low levels of normalized T-cell clonal expansion were also shown by some nonresponding patients.

This material consisted of CD4+ or CD8+ T cells sorted from blood, taken in a trial of the OX40 agonist ivuxolimab. This receptor was taken from an adult with an advanced solid tumor such as melanoma, head and neck, liver or kidney cancer.

The DNA is as follows: TGTGCCAGCTCAGCGGGAGGGGTCACAGATACGCAGTATTTT. It encodes CASSAGGVTDTQYF. The sequence links TRBV6-5 to TRBJ2-3; 10 central nucleotides agree with TRBD2. The CDR3 runs 14 amino acids, cysteine and phenylalanine included. Kept here is only the CDR3 DNA, which spans 42 bases and is read in frame from base 1. CDR1 is given as MNHEY and CDR2 as SVGAGI, both from the germline V gene. V trim: 8 bases; J trim: 2 bases; unmatched bases: 4.